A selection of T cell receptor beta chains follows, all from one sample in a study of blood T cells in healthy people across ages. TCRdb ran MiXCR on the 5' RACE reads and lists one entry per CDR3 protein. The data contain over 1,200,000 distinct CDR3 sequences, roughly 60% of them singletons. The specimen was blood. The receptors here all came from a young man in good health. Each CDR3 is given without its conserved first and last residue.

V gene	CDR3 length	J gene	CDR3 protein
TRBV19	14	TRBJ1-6	ASSTRGLLENSPLH
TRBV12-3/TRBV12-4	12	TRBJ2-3	ASSVTVSTDTQY
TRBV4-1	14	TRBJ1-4	ASSQSPGTSARKLF
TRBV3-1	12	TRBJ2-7	ASSQDWTAYEQY
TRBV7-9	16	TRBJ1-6	ASSLPQNPGQGNSPLH
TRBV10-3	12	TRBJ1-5	AISPGRIDQPQH
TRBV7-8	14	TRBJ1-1	ASSPEEVGRGAEAF
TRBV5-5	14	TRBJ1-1	ASSLESGHRNTEAF
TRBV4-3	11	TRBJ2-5	ASSRFKGETQY
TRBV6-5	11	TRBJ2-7	ASRASATYEQY
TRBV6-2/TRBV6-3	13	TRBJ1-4	ASSYSSGYDEKLF
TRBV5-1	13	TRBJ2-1	ASTPAEGHMNEQF
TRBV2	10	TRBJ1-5	ASSDTWGPQH
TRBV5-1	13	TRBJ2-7	ASSLDEQGSYEQY
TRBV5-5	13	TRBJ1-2	ASSLFAGQEYGYT
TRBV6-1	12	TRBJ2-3	ASSEADGPDTQY
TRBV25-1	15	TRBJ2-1	ASSEGGERGVYNEQF
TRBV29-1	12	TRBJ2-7	SVVGRLGNGEQY
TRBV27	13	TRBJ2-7	ASSLKQEISYEQY
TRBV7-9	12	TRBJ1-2	ASSLVSQIQGYT
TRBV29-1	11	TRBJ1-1	SVVGGAHAEAF
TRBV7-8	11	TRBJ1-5	ASSLGSDQPQH
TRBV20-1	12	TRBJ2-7	SATVAPNAYEQY
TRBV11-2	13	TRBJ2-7	ASSLGGAASYEQY
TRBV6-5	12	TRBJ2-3	ASRARFIVDTQY
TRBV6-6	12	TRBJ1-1	ASSSGQRNTEAF
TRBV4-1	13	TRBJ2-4	ASSQFSVAKNIQY